The entry below gives a single T cell receptor (beta chain) sequence along with its context. Its cognate antigen has yet to be identified. Base qualities are not recorded, but no much larger clone differs from it by a single base. Reading the germline V gene gives CDR1 SGHRS and CDR2 YFSETQ. V sheds 0 bases and J sheds 7 bases, leaving 11 bases between their ends. The CDR3 contains 14 residues, cysteine and phenylalanine counted. Just the 42-base CDR3 DNA is kept, in frame starting at base 1. This sample was included in a study of cytomegalovirus exposure and HLA in healthy donors (dated by TCRdb to about 2017). Context from the whole study: An earlier analysis of some 500 of the donors reported about 290 Gb of sequence data and some 100 million unique TCR beta sequences from 150 million to 200 million T cells. Across around 400 genotyped donors of the cohort, an average of approximately 240,000 unique TCR beta nucleotide sequences per donor were sequenced, and 15% to 20% of those sequences were non-productive. The genetic ancestry cluster associated with self-reported Caucasian donors included roughly four fifths of the roughly 400 genotyped donors. In addition to the first cohort of approximately 650 subjects, a separate validation cohort of 120 different subjects was used. A later analysis re-analyzed previously published TCR beta repertoires from 666 donors and added high-resolution HLA genotyping to study TCR occurrence patterns. The study was designed to test whether signatures of past pathogen exposure could be identified by cataloging public T cell receptors. Alongside the repertoire data, information on donor age, sex, ethnicity and CMV serostatus was compiled. To predict cytomegalovirus infection status, the study combined high-throughput TCR immunosequencing, statistical association of individual TCRs with disease status, and machine learning. All discovery cohort repertoires had been generated using a single sequencing platform. In a later genetic analysis, genome-wide SNP genotypes for about 55% of the 666 donors were used, and that subset was treated as a discovery cohort. Several DR-DQ haplotypes were treated as single units for association and clustering because of strong linkage in the cohort. Both class I and class II loci were covered by HLA typing, at four-digit resolution. Rather than using new phenotypic data, the later analysis identified candidate immune exposures from TCR beta sequences and from how often those sequences occurred across donors. In an earlier analysis of a few hundred of the donors, high-throughput TCR beta sequencing was used to judge whether each TCR beta V gene segment behaved as functional or pseudogenic. The study used immunosequencing to profile the T cell repertoires of about 670 subjects and linked those repertoires to cytomegalovirus serostatus. Roughly 300 gigabases of sequencing data and approximately 91 million unique TCR sequences made up an early release that covered fewer than 650 HLA-typed donors. Typing coverage varied by locus: roughly 629-630 donors for A, B, C, DRB1 and DQB1; roughly 500 for DQA1; 600 to 610 for DPA1; 450 to 480 for DPB1.

Library preparation used the immunoSEQ multiplex PCR assay. The multiplex PCR relied on a mix of 60 forward primers for TCR Vbeta segments and 13 reverse primers for TCR Jbeta segments. The CDR3 region of rearranged TCR beta genes was amplified from genomic DNA by a multiplex PCR assay. Amplified TCR beta libraries were sequenced as 87-base-pair reads on the Illumina HiSeq System. The original pipeline was this. Across the 670 or so repertoires, a later analysis counted 80 million or so unique TCR beta chains, roughly 11 million of which were shared by at least two donors. A nearest-neighbor algorithm error-corrected the raw reads and collapsed the reads into unique sequences, merging closely related sequences to remove PCR and sequencing errors. CDR3 sequences were aligned to IMGT reference sequences to assign V, D and J gene segments. For a sequence to be retained, a match of at least six nucleotides to both a V gene segment and a J gene segment was required. A rearrangement was called productive if the CDR3 had no stop codons and remained in frame with V and J, and every other rearrangement was called non-productive. CDR3 was defined by IMGT convention, running from the second conserved V-encoded cysteine to the conserved J-encoded phenylalanine. In an earlier analysis of roughly 580 of the donors, sequences lacking an unambiguous match to a single V gene segment were excluded. An earlier analysis of 587 of the donors classified V segments as functional when productive rearrangements were above 56.7% and as segregating when the standard deviation between donors was above 5%. A statistical classification framework was developed to diagnose cytomegalovirus status using the catalog of TCR beta chain sequences. In a later analysis, V and J genes were assigned by comparing TCR nucleotide sequences against IMGT/GENE-DB human TR gene sequences. A later analysis assigned CDR3 sequences and most-parsimonious VDJ recombination scenarios with the TCRdist pipeline. In a later analysis, every TCR beta chain was defined by the combination of its CDR3 amino acid sequence and its V-gene family, and reads without a unique V-gene family were dropped. As a way to deal with suspected cross-contamination and a sequencing artifact, a later analysis dropped 500 to 700 nucleotide sequences that were highly shared and had low generation probability. A later analysis calculated a clonal expansion index for each public chain from normalized within-repertoire ranks of inferred template counts. Generation probabilities in a later analysis came from a VDJ recombination model fitted to out-of-frame rearrangements, and those results were checked against IGoR. Hypergeometric tests were used in a later analysis to score TCR-TCR, TCR-HLA and TCR-CMV co-occurrence, with a repertoire-size bias correction applied to the TCR pairs. False discovery rates were estimated in a later analysis by permuting HLA or CMV assignments 20 times. A later analysis grouped co-occurring TCRs with DBSCAN, adding TCRdist sequence similarity when clustering within HLA-allele-positive subsets. For co-occurrence clustering, repertoires with fewer than 30,000 or more than 120,000 public chains were excluded, along with 5 or 6 repertoires with anomalous nucleotide sharing. TCRdb mirrors the immuneACCESS table, restricted to in-frame sequences. Some clones are absent from its copies; in checked studies, under half trace to an unresolved V gene, and the reason for the others is unknown. That table is the source of V, J and clone size, and D and trimming were worked out from the DNA. The sample table contains more than 95,000 clones; only one count was recorded for more than 60% of them. In total, the top ten clones hold over 6.5% of the sample.

Here is what the overall study found, with its caveats: An association between a missense DCLRE1C variant and V-gene and J-gene trimming of TCR beta chains was found in a later genetic analysis and replicated in an independent cohort. Because counts were too low, about 15 rarely observed V segments, including chromosome 9 orphons, were left out of the earlier analysis of a few hundred of the donors. According to a later analysis, parvovirus B19, influenza, CMV and Epstein-Barr virus appeared linked to several top co-occurrence clusters. Linkage disequilibrium might explain the correlated functional status among segregating V segments, but an unknown experimental factor could not be ruled out. A cluster of highly shared sequence variants was judged likely to be a technical artifact of the sequencing pipeline. This cohort had only TCR beta chains sequenced, and the lack of alpha or paired-chain data limited which features could be detected. The authors suggested that the approach could potentially be generalized to other disease states and immunological phenotypes. Assigning TCR associations to individual alleles was difficult when HLA alleles, especially DR and DQ, strongly co-occurred. An earlier analysis of 587 of the donors showed that most TCR beta V segments appeared in productive rearrangements either about 87% or about 30% of the time, which broadly matched IMGT annotations. Because HLA typing was missing for some donors at each locus, association tests included only the typed subset. A later analysis associated about 17,000 TCR beta sequences with specific HLA alleles at a false discovery rate of 0.05. In a later analysis, most CMV-associated TCR beta chains were found to appear HLA-restricted, with HLA associations seemingly driven largely by CMV exposure. In both the original and validation cohorts, the classifier was reported to diagnose cytomegalovirus status with high specificity and sensitivity. Across donors, most TCR sequences were observed very rarely, whereas some public TCRs were present in many individuals. The presence/absence analyses assumed that sequencing depth was roughly uniform across donors, and that assumption may not be true. A further reported finding was that TCR beta sequences accurately predicted the HLA-A and HLA-B alleles for most subjects in the first cohort. In vitro tests confirmed that a few of the cytomegalovirus-associated TCR beta chains recognize cytomegalovirus antigens. A later genetic analysis reported fewer N-insertions in productive TCRs among donors in an Asian-associated ancestry cluster than the roughly 620-donor mean. A later analysis found that TCR association rates varied across HLA loci, with DRB1 alleles showing the most associated TCRs and HLA-C alleles the fewest. Some IMGT-functional V segments, including TRBV6-2 and TRBV6-3, could not be distinguished by the 87-base-pair reads and were therefore excluded. Compared with equally common non-associated chains, HLA-associated TCR beta chains in a later analysis were more clonally expanded and had lower generation probabilities. For the cohort, immune exposure information was limited to CMV serostatus. The study gave a list of under 200 TCR beta chains associated with cytomegalovirus.

In total, roughly 710 healthy bone marrow donors made up the cohort. Cohort members were all nominally healthy when sampled, although unrecorded immune exposures were likely present. The donor was CMV seropositive and belonged to the group of 250 to 300 seropositive cohort members. A peripheral blood sample was provided by each donor, and peripheral blood mononuclear cells were used for TCR beta sequencing. The Qiagen DNeasy Blood Extraction Kit was used to extract genomic DNA from the blood cell samples. This sequence was found in a woman aged 40-49 years in good health and CMV-seropositive. The source material was PBMCs. Recombination joined TRBV5-1 with TRBJ2-1; TRBD2 is a weak D gene call, 6 bases matching. The CDR3 is CASSLVGGGNEQFF. The DNA is TGCGCCAGCAGCTTGGTGGGAGGCGGTAATGAGCAGTTCTTC.